This TCR beta chain was sequenced during a study of cytotoxic CD8 clonotypes in ibrutinib-treated CLL. Whole-study context: The patients comprised some twelve relapsed/refractory and more than 14 treatment-naive cases, around 18 IGHV unmutated. Study-level results: Samples from sustained-remission and progressing patients were taken at different times.

In this sample, this clone turned up once. Its matching antigen is unknown. The source of roughly 2 micrograms of genomic DNA for TCR beta libraries was cryopreserved PBMCs. In germline, CDR1 is SQVTM, CDR2 ANQGSEA. This CDR3 has 17 amino acids. The V end was cut by 0 bases, the J end by 0 bases, with 12 bases between. Here immunoSEQ multiplex PCR was the method, and the copy in TCRdb shows in-frame clones only, minus some. Seen here are about 24,000 clones, around four fifths observed once, and the top ten hold around 8.5%. The material was PBMCs, obtained before ibrutinib treatment. The source is a human donor with chronic lymphocytic leukemia. The chain is built from TRBV29-1 and TRBJ2-6, with D tentatively TRBD1 (5 bases). The CDR3 sequence: CSVEDGAGSSGANVLTF. DNA for the CDR3: TGCAGCGTTGAAGATGGGGCAGGTAGCTCTGGGGCCAACGTCCTGACTTTC.